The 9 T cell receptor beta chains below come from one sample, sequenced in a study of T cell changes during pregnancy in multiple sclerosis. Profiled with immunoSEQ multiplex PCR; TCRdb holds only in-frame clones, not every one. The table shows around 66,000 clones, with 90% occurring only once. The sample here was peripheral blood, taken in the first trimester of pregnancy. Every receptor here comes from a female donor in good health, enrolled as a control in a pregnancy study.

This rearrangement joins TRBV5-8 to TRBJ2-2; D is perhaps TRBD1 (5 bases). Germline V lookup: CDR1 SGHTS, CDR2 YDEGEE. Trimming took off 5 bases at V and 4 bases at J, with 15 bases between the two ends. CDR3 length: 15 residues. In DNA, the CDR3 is TGTGCCAGCAGACCCAGGGCGGTCATCACCGGGGAGCTGTTTTTT. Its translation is CASRPRAVITGELFF.

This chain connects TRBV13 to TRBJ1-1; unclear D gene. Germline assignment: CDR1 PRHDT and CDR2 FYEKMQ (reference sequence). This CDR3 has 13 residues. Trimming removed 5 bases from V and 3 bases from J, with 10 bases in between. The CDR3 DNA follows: TGTGCCAGCAGCCCCCGGCGGGACACTGAAGCTTTCTTT. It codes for CASSPRRDTEAFF.

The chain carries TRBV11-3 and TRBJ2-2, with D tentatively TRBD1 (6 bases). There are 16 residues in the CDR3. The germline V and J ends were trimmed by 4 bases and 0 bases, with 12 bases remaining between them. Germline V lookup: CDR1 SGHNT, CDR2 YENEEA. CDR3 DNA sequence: TGTGCCAGCAGCTCCCAAGGGGGAGCGAACACCGGGGAGCTGTTTTTT. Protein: CASSSQGGANTGELFF. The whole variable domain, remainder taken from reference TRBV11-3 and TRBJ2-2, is EAGVVQSPRYKIIEKKQPVAFWCNPISGHNTLYWYLQNLGQGPELLIRYENEEAVDDSQLPKDRFSAERLKGVDSTLKIQPAELGDSAVYLCASSSQGGANTGELFFGEGSRLTVL.

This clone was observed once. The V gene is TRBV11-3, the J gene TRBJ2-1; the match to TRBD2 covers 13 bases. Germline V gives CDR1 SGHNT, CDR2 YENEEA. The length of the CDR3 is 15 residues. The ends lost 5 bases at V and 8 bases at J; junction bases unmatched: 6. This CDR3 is CASSTLAGGPYEQFF. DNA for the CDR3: TGTGCCAGCAGCACACTAGCGGGAGGGCCCTATGAGCAGTTCTTC.

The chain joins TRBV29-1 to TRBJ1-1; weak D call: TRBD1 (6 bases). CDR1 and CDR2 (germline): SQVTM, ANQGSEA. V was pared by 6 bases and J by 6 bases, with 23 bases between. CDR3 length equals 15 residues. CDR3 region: CSVGGLPDRFPEAFF. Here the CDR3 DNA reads TGCAGCGTGGGGGGGTTACCTGACAGGTTCCCTGAAGCTTTCTTT.

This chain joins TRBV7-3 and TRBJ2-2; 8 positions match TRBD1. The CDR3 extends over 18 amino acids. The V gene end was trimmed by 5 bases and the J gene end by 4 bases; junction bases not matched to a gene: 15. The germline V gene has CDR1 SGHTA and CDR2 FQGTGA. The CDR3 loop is CASSGRGLWGQVTGELFF. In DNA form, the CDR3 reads TGTGCCAGCAGCGGTAGGGGGCTGTGGGGACAGGTCACCGGGGAGCTGTTTTTT.

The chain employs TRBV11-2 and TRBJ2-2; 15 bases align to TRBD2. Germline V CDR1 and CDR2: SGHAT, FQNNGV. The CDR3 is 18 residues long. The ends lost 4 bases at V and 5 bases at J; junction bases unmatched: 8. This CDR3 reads CASSSGLAGGPRTGELFF. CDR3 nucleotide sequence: TGTGCCAGCAGCTCTGGACTAGCGGGAGGGCCGAGGACCGGGGAGCTGTTTTTT.

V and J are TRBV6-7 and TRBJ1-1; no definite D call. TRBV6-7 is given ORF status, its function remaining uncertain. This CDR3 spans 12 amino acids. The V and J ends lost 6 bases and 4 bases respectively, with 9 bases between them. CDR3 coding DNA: TGTGCCAGCAGCCGGGTCCGCACTGAAGCTTTCTTT. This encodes CASSRVRTEAFF.

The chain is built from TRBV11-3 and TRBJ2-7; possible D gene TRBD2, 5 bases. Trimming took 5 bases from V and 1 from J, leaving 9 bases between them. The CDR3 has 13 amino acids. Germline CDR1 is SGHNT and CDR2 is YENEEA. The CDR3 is CASSPAGSYEQYF. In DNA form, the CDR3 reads TGTGCCAGCAGCCCGGCGGGTTCCTACGAGCAGTACTTC. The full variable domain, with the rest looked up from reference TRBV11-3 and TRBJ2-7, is EAGVVQSPRYKIIEKKQPVAFWCNPISGHNTLYWYLQNLGQGPELLIRYENEEAVDDSQLPKDRFSAERLKGVDSTLKIQPAELGDSAVYLCASSPAGSYEQYFGPGTRLTVT.